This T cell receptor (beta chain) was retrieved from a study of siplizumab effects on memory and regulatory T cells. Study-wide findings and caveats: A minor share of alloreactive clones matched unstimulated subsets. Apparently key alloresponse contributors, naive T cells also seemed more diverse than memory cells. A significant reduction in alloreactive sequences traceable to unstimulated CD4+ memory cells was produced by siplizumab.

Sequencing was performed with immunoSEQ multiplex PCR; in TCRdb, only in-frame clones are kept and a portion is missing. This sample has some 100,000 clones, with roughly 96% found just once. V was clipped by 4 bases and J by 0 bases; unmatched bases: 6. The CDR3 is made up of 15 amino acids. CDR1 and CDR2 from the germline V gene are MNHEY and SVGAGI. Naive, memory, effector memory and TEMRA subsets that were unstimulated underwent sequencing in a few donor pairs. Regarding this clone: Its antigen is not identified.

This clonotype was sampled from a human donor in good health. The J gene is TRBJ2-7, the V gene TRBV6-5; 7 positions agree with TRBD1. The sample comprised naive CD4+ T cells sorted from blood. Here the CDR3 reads CASSSRGPISYEQYF. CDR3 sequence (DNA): TGTGCCAGCAGTTCGAGGGGGCCGATCTCCTACGAGCAGTACTTC.